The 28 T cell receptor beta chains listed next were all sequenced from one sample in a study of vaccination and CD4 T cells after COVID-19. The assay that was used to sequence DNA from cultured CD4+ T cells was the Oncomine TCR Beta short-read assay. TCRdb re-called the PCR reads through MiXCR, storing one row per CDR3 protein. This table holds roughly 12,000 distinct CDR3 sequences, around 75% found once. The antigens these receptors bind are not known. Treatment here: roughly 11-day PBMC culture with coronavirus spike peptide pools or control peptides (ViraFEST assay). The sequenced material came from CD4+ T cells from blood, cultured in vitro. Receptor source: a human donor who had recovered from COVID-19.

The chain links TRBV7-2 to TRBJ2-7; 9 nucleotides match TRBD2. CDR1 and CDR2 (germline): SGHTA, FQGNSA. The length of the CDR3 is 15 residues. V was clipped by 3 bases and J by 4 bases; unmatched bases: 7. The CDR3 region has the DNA TGTGCCAGCAGCTTCCAACTAGCGGGCGCTTACGAGCAGTACTTC. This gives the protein CASSFQLAGAYEQYF.

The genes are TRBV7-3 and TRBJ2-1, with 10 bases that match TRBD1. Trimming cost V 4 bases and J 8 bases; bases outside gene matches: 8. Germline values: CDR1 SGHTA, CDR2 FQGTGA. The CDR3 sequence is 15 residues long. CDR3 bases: TGTGCCAGCAGCTCCACCGGGACAGGGGTCTATGAGCAGTTCTTC. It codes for CASSSTGTGVYEQFF.

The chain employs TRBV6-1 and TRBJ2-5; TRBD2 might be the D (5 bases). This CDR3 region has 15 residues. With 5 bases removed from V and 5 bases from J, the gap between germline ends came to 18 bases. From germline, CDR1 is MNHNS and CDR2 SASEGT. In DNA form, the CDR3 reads TGTGCCAGCAGTCGTTCGGGGTCCCTTGGGGAGACCCAGTACTTC. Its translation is CASSRSGSLGETQYF.

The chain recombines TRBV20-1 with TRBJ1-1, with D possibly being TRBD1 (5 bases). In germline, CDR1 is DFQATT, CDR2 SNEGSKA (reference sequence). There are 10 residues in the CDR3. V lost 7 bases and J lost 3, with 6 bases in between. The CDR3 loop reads CSVGHTEAFF. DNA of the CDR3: TGCAGTGTGGGACACACTGAAGCTTTCTTT.

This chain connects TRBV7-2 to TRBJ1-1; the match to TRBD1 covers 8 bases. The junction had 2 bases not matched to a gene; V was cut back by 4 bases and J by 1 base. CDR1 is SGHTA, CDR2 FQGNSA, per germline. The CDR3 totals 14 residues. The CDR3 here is CASSSQGGNTEAFF. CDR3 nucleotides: TGTGCCAGCAGCTCACAGGGGGGGAACACTGAAGCTTTCTTT.

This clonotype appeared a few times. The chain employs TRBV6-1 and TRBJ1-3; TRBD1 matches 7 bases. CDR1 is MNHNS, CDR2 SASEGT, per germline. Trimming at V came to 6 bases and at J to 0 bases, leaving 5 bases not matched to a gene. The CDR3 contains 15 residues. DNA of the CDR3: TGTGCCAGCAGCTCCGGGACAGCCTCTGGAAACACCATATATTTT. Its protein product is CASSSGTASGNTIYF.

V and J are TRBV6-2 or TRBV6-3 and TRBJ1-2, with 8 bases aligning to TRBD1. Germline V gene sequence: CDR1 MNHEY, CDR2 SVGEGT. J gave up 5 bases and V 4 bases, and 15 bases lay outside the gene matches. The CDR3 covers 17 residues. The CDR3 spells CASSWKPGQAKRYGYTF. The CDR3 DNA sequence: TGTGCCAGCAGTTGGAAACCGGGACAGGCGAAACGATATGGCTACACCTTC.

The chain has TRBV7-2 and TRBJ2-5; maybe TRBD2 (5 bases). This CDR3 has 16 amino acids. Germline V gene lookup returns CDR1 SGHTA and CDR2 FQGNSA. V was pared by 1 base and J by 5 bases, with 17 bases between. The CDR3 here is CASSLVLGRFQETQYF. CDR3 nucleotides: TGTGCCAGCAGCTTAGTTCTGGGGAGATTCCAGGAGACCCAGTACTTC.

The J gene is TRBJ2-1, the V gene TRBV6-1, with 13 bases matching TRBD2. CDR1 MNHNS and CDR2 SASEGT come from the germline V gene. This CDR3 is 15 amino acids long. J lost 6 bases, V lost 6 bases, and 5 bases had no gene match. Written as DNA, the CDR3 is TGTGCCAGCAGATGGACTAGCGGGAGAAGCAATGAGCAGTTCTTC. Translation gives CASRWTSGRSNEQFF.

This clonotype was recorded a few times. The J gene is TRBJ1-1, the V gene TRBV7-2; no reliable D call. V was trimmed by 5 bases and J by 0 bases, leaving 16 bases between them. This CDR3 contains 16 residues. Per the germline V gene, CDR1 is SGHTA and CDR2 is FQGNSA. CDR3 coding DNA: TGTGCCAGCAGCCCCTCTAGATTTTTCATGAACACTGAAGCTTTCTTT. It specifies CASSPSRFFMNTEAFF.

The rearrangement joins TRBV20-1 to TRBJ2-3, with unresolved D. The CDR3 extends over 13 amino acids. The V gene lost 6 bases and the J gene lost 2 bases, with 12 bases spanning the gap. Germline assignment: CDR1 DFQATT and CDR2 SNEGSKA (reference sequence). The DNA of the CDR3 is TGCAGTGCCGTCAATAATCCCACAGATACGCAGTATTTT. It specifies CSAVNNPTDTQYF.

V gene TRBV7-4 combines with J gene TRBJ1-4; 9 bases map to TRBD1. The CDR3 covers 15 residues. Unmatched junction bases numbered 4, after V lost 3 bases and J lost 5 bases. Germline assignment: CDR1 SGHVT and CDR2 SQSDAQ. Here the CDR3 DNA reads TGTGCCAGCAGCTTGGGTGGGACAGGGAATGAAAAACTGTTTTTT. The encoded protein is CASSLGGTGNEKLFF.

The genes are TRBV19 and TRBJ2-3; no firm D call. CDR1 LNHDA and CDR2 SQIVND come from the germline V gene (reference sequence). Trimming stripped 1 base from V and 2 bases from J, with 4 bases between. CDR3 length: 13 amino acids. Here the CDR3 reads CASSIVATDTQYF. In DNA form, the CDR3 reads TGTGCCAGTAGTATAGTGGCCACAGATACGCAGTATTTT. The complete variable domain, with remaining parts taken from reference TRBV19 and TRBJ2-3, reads DGGITQSPKYLFRKEGQNVTLSCEQNLNHDAMYWYRQDPGQGLRLIYYSQIVNDFQKGDIAEGYSVSREKKESFPLTVTSAQKNPTAFYLCASSIVATDTQYFGPGTRLTVL.

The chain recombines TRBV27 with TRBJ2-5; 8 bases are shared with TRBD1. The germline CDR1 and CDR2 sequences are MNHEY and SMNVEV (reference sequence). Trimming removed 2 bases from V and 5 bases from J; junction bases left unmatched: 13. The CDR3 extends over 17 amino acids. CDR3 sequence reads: CASSLTRIRGRGETQYF. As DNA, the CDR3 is TGTGCCAGCAGTTTAACTCGAATCAGGGGGCGCGGGGAGACCCAGTACTTC.

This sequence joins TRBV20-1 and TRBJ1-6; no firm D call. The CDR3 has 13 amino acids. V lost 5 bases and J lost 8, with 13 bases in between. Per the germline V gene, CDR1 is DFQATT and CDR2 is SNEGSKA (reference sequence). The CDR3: CSAWTALYSPLHF. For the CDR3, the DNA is TGCAGTGCTTGGACGGCTCTCTATTCACCCCTCCACTTT.

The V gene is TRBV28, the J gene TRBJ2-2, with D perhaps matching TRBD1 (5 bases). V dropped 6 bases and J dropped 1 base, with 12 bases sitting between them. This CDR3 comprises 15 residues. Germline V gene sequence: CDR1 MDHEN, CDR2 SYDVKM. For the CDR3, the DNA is TGTGCCAGCAGGGTGGTGGGGCTGAACACCGGGGAGCTGTTTTTT. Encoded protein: CASRVVGLNTGELFF.

The CDR3 sequence is CASSQTLRTFSYNSPLHF. The CDR3 DNA reads as TGTGCCAGCAGTCAGACCCTGAGGACATTCTCCTATAATTCACCCCTCCACTTT. The chain combines TRBV12-3 or TRBV12-4 with TRBJ1-6; possibly TRBD1 for D (5 bases). V shed 5 bases and J shed 0 bases, with 17 bases lying between them. The CDR3 has 18 residues.

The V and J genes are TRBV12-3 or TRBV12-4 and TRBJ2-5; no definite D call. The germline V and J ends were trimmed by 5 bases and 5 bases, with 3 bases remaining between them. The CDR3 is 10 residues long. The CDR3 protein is CASSGETQYF. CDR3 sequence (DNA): TGTGCCAGCAGTGGGGAGACCCAGTACTTC.

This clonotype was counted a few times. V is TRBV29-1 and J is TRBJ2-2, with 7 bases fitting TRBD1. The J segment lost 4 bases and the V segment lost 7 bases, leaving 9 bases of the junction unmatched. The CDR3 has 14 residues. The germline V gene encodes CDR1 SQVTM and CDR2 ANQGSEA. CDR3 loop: CSGRQGTITGELFF. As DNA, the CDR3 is TGCAGCGGACGACAGGGCACGATCACCGGGGAGCTGTTTTTT.

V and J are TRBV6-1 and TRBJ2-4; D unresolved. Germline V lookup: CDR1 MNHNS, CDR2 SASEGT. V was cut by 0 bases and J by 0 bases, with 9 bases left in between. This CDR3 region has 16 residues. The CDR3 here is CASSEALTLAKNIQYF. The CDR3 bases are TGTGCCAGCAGTGAAGCACTAACACTAGCCAAAAACATTCAGTACTTC.

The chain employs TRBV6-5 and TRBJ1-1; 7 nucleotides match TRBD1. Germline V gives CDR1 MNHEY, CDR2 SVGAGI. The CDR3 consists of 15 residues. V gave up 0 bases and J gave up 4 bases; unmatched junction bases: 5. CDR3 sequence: CASSYSRQGSTEAFF. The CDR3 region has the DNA TGTGCCAGCAGTTACTCGAGACAGGGAAGCACTGAAGCTTTCTTT.

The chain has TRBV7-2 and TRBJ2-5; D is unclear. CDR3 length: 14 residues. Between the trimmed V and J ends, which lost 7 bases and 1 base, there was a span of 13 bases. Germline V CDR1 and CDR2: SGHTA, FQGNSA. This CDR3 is CASTIRPAQETQYF. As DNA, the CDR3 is TGTGCCAGCACCATTAGACCTGCCCAAGAGACCCAGTACTTC.

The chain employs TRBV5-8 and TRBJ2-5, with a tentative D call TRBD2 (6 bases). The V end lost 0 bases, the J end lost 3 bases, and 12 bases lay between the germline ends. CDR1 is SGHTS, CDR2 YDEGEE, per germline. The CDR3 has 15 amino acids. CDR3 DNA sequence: TGTGCCAGCAGCTTGGGACTAGGGCACAAAGAGACCCAGTACTTC. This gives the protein CASSLGLGHKETQYF.

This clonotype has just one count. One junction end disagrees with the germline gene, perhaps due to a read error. The CDR3 bases are TGTGCCAGCAGCCTAGCGGGACTCACAGATACGCAGTATTTT. As protein: CASSLAGLTDTQYF. This chain joins TRBV7-9 and TRBJ2-3, with 9 bases identical to TRBD2. The CDR3 totals 14 residues. CDR1 is SEHNR and CDR2 is FQNEAQ in the germline V gene (reference sequence).

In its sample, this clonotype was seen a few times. CDR3 coding DNA: TGTGCCAGCAGATCCGGGGACAGGGTTTTTGGCGGCTACACCTTC. Translation: CASRSGDRVFGGYTF. V and J are TRBV27 and TRBJ1-2; TRBD1 matches at 9 bases. CDR1 and CDR2 (germline): MNHEY, SMNVEV (reference sequence). The ends lost 6 bases at V and 8 bases at J; junction bases unmatched: 13. This CDR3 spans 15 amino acids.

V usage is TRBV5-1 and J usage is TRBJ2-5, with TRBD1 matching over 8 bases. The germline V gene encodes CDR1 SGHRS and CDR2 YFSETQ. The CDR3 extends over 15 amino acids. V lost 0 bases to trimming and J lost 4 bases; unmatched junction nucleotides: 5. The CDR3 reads CASSLVSGGAETQYF. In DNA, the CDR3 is TGCGCCAGCAGCTTGGTGTCAGGGGGCGCAGAGACCCAGTACTTC. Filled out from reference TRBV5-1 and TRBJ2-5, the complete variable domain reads KAGVTQTPRYLIKTRGQQVTLSCSPISGHRSVSWYQQTPGQGLQFLFEYFSETQRNKGNFPGRFSGRQFSNSRSEMNVSTLELGDSALYLCASSLVSGGAETQYFGPGTRLLVL.

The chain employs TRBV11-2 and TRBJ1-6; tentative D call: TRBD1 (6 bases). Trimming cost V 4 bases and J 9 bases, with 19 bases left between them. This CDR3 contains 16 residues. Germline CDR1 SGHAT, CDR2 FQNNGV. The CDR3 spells CASSSWGNRESSPLHF. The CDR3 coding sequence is TGTGCCAGCAGCTCATGGGGAAACAGGGAAAGTTCACCCCTCCACTTT.

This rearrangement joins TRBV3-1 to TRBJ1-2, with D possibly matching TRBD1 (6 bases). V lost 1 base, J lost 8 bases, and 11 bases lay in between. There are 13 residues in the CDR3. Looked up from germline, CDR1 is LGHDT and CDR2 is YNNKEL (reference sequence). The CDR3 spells CASSQVGGKGYTF. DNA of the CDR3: TGTGCCAGCAGCCAAGTAGGGGGGAAGGGCTACACCTTC.